This passage covers 8 T cell receptor beta chains from one sample sequenced in a study of T cells in Graves' hyperthyroidism and ophthalmopathy. Amplification of TCR beta CDR3 regions was performed using RNA transcripts as template. First-round RT-PCR targeting the TCR CDR3 was performed with the HTBI primer set. TCRdb re-analysed the multiplex PCR reads in MiXCR, keeping a single row per CDR3 protein. The repertoire holds 360,000 or so distinct CDR3 sequences, with around 15% as singletons. Sequences were obtained from blood. Every receptor here comes from a woman aged 55-69 years with Graves' ophthalmopathy.

This clonotype was recorded many times. V usage is TRBV28 and J usage is TRBJ2-5, with D uncertain. The CDR3 sequence is 13 residues long. V was clipped by 2 bases and J by 5 bases, with 9 bases between them. Germline loops: CDR1 MDHEN, CDR2 SYDVKM. CDR3 DNA sequence: TGTGCCAGCAGTTTAAACAGAAGGGAGACCCAGTACTTC. It codes for CASSLNRRETQYF.

The chain links TRBV18 to TRBJ2-5, with TRBD2 as a possible D gene (5 bases). Germline V gene lookup returns CDR1 KGHSH and CDR2 LQKENI. Trimming took 3 bases from V and 4 from J, leaving 12 bases between them. The CDR3 is made up of 14 amino acids. Written as DNA, the CDR3 is TGTGCCAGCTCACCGGATGGGAGATCAGAGACCCAGTACTTC. This translates into CASSPDGRSETQYF.

The chain carries TRBV7-9 and TRBJ2-3; 13 nucleotides match TRBD2. After removal of 3 bases from V and 0 bases from J, the junction contained 9 bases not matched to a gene. CDR1 is SEHNR, CDR2 FQNEAQ, per germline (reference sequence). This CDR3 contains 19 residues. The CDR3 protein is CASSLGRTSGSSSTDTQYF. CDR3 DNA sequence: TGTGCCAGCAGCTTGGGGAGGACTAGCGGGAGCTCTAGCACAGATACGCAGTATTTT.

This chain links TRBV7-9 with TRBJ2-5; 7 nucleotides agree with TRBD1. V shed 5 bases and J 12 bases; nucleotides not matched to a gene: 9. Germline CDR1 SEHNR, CDR2 FQNEAQ (reference sequence). The CDR3 covers 12 residues. In DNA form, the CDR3 reads TGTGCCAGCAGCCCCAACCAGGGGGAAGAGTACTTC. Translated, it gives CASSPNQGEEYF.

The table lists this clonotype with a count of one. The chain couples TRBV4-2 to TRBJ2-7; D call uncertain. Deletions cut 1 base from V and 3 bases from J, with 10 bases between. Germline V gene sequence: CDR1 LGHNA, CDR2 YNFKEQ. The CDR3 sequence is 14 residues long. The CDR3, as DNA: TGTGCCAGCAGCCAAGTTAAGAGAAACTACGAGCAGTACTTC. Translating gives CASSQVKRNYEQYF.

This clonotype was seen repeatedly, ten times or more. The V gene is TRBV13, the J gene TRBJ2-5; 8 bases are a match to TRBD1. Looked up from germline, CDR1 is PRHDT and CDR2 is FYEKMQ (reference sequence). The CDR3 consists of 16 residues. Losses at the gene ends were 5 bases for V and 3 bases for J; bases not matched to a gene: 11. CDR3 amino acids: CASSPTPGQGEETQYF. CDR3 bases: TGTGCCAGCAGCCCAACTCCCGGACAGGGCGAAGAGACCCAGTACTTC.

This clonotype was seen ten or more times. This chain uses TRBV2 with TRBJ1-1, with D unresolved. This CDR3 contains 14 residues. The germline V gene encodes CDR1 SNHLY and CDR2 FYNNEI. The V end was cut by 10 bases, the J end by 4 bases, with 19 bases between. The CDR3 protein is CATSSAEGSTEAFF. In DNA form, the CDR3 reads TGTGCCACCTCAAGTGCGGAGGGTAGCACTGAAGCTTTCTTT.

The genes are TRBV4-1 and TRBJ2-7; D not resolved. V was trimmed by 4 bases and J by 4 bases, leaving 11 bases between them. Germline assignment: CDR1 MGHRA and CDR2 YSYEKL. This CDR3 is built from 13 residues. The CDR3 DNA reads TGCGCCAGCAGCCCTCGTTTAGGATACGAGCAGTACTTC. Its translation is CASSPRLGYEQYF.